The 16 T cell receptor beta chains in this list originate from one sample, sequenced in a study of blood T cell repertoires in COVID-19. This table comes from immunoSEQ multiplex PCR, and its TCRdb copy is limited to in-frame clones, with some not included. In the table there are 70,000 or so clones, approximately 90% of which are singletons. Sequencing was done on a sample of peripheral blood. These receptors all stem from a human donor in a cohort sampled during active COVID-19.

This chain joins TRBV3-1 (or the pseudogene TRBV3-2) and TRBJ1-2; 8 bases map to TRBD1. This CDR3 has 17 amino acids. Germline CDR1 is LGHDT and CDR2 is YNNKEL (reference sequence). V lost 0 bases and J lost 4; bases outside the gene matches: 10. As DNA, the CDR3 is TGTGCCAGCAGCCAAGAGACTGGCAGGGGGCGCTTCTATGGCTACACCTTC. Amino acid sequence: CASSQETGRGRFYGYTF.

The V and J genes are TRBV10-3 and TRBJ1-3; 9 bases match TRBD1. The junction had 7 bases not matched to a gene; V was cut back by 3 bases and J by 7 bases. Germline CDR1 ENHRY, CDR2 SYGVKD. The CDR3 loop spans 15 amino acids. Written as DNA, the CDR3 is TGTGCCATCAGTGACCCCGGGACAGGGCAGAACACCATATATTTT. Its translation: CAISDPGTGQNTIYF.

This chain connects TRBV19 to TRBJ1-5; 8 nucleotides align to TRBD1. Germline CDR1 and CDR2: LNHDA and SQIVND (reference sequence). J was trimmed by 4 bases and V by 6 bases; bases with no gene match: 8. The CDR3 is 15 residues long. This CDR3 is CASSRTTGANQPQHF. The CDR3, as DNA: TGTGCCAGTAGCCGGACGACAGGGGCTAATCAGCCCCAGCATTTT.

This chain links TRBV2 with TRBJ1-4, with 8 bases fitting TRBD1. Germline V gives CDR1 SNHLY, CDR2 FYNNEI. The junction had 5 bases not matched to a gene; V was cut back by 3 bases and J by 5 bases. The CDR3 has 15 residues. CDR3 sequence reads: CASSETGVGNEKLFF. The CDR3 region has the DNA TGTGCCAGCAGTGAGACAGGGGTGGGGAATGAAAAACTGTTTTTT.

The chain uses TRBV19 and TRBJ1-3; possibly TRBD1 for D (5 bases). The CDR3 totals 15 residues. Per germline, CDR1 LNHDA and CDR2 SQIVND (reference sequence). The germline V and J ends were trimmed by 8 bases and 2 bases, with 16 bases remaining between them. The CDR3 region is CASSGGGWPGNTIYF. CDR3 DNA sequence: TGTGCCAGTTCGGGCGGGGGATGGCCTGGAAACACCATATATTTT.

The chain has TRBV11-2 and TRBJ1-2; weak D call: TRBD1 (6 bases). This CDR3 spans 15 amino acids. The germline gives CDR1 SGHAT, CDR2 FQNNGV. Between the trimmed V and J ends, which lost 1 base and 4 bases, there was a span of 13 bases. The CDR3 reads CASSLGAQGFYGYTF. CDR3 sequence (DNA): TGTGCCAGCAGCTTAGGAGCACAGGGATTCTATGGCTACACCTTC.

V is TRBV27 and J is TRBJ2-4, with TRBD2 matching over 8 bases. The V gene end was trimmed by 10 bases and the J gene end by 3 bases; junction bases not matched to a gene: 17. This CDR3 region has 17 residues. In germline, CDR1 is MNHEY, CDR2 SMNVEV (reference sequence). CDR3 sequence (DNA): TGTGCCACCCCGGGGGGGCGACTAGCATTTGGCAAAAACATTCAGTACTTC. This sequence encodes CATPGGRLAFGKNIQYF.

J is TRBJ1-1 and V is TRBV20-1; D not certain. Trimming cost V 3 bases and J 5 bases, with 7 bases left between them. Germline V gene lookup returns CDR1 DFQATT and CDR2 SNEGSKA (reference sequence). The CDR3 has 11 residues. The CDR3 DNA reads TGCAGTGCTAGTCGGGAGACTGAAGCTTTCTTT. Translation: CSASRETEAFF.

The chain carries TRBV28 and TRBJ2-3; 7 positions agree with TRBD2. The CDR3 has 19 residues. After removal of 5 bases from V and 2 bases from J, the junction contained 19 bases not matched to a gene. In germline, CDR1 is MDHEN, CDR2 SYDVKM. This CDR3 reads CASSALAELGGRVTDTQYF. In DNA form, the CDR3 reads TGTGCCAGCAGTGCACTAGCTGAATTGGGAGGGAGAGTCACAGATACGCAGTATTTT.

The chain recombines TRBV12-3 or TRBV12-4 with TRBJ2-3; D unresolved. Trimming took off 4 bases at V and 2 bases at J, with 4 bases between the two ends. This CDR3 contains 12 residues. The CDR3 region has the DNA TGTGCCAGCAGTTCCTACACAGATACGCAGTATTTT. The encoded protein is CASSSYTDTQYF.

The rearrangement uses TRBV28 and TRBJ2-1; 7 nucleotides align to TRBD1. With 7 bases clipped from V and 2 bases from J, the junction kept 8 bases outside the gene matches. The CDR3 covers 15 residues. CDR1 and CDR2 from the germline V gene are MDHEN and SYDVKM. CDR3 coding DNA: TGTGCCAGCAAACCAACAGGGGAGCCCTACAATGAGCAGTTCTTC. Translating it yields CASKPTGEPYNEQFF.

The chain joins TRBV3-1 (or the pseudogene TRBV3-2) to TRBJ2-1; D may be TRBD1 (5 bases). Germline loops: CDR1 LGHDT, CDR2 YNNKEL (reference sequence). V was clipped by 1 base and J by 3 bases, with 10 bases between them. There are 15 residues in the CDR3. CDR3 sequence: CASSQVQESYNEQFF. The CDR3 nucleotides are TGTGCCAGCAGCCAAGTACAGGAGAGCTACAATGAGCAGTTCTTC.

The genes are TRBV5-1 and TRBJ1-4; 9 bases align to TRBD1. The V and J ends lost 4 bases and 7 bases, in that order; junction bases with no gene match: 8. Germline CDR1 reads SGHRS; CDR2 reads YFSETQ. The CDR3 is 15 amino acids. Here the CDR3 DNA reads TGCGCCAGCAGCGCCGGGGGGACAGGGAGTGAAAAACTGTTTTTT. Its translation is CASSAGGTGSEKLFF.

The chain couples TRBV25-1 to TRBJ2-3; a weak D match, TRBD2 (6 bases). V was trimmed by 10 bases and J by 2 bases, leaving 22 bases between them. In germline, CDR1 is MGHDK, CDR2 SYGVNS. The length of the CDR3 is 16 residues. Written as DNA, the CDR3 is TGTGCCACCCCAGCCCTAATAGCGGCTCTCACAGATACGCAGTATTTT. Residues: CATPALIAALTDTQYF.

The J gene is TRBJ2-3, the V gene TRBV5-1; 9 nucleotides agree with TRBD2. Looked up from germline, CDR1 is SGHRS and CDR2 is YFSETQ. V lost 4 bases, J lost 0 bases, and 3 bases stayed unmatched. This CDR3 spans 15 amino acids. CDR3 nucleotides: TGCGCCAGCAGCCGGACTAGCGAGAGCACAGATACGCAGTATTTT. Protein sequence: CASSRTSESTDTQYF.

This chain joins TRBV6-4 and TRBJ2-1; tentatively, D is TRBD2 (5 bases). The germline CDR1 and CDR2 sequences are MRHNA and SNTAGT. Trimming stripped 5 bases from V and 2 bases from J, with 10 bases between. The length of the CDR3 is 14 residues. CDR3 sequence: CASSSDGAYNEQFF. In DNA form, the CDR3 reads TGTGCCAGCAGTTCAGACGGGGCCTACAATGAGCAGTTCTTC.